This TCR beta chain derives from a study of PD-1 blockade in classical Hodgkin lymphoma. Time point reported: newly diagnosed, previously untreated cHL patient sample. Serving as comparison were PBMCs from newly diagnosed, untreated classical Hodgkin lymphoma, which were sequenced alongside the relapsed/refractory trial patients. CDR3 length: 14 residues. Germline V gene lookup returns CDR1 MGHDK and CDR2 SYGVNS. V was shortened by 3 bases and J by 4 bases, with 10 bases between the two germline ends. Profiled with immunoSEQ multiplex PCR; TCRdb holds only in-frame clones, not every one. The repertoire includes approximately 45,000 clones, roughly 93% of them detected once, and nearly 5% sits in the top ten. Overall study results and limits: Lower baseline TCR diversity was reported for newly diagnosed patients than for healthy donors.

For this clone: Its matching antigen is unknown.

V gene TRBV25-1 combines with J gene TRBJ1-3, with TRBD1 as a possible D gene (6 bases). The sample comprised peripheral blood mononuclear cells (PBMCs). The source of this sequence is a human donor with classical Hodgkin lymphoma. The CDR3 is CASSDRGSGNTIYF. DNA of the CDR3: TGTGCCAGCAGTGATAGGGGGTCCGGAAACACCATATATTTT.